The 3 T cell receptor beta chains in this list originate from one sample, sequenced in a study of cytomegalovirus exposure and HLA in healthy donors. The PCR had 60 Vbeta and 13 Jbeta primers. Data came from immunoSEQ multiplex PCR; TCRdb stores just in-frame clones and leaves some out. Of more than 110,000 clones in the sample, around 78% were seen once. The sequenced sample was PBMCs. The receptors were sampled from a male donor in good health and CMV-seronegative.

In the case of this clone: One junction end does not reproduce the germline sequence, and a read error may be involved. The chain joins TRBV6-5 to TRBJ1-1, with 10 positions matching TRBD1. Germline assignment: CDR1 MNHEY and CDR2 SVGAGI. The CDR3 is made up of 13 amino acids. CDR3 nucleotides: TGTGCCAGCAGTTACCCCGGGACAGGGGTCTCGCAATTT. The encoded protein is CASSYPGTGVSQF.

The rearrangement joins TRBV2 to TRBJ2-7; TRBD1 matches 9 bases. Germline assignment: CDR1 SNHLY and CDR2 FYNNEI. With V trimmed by 4 bases and J by 1 base, 2 bases remained unmatched. This CDR3 region has 14 residues. CDR3 coding DNA: TGTGCCAGCAGTGGAGGGACAGGGTCCTACGAGCAGTACTTC. It encodes CASSGGTGSYEQYF.

The chain recombines TRBV12-5 with TRBJ1-5; D is uncertain. The germline CDR1 and CDR2 sequences are LGHNT and FRNRAP. V lost 3 bases and J 7 bases, leaving 10 bases between the germline ends. This CDR3 is 13 amino acids long. The CDR3 here is CASGFEPRQPQHF. The CDR3 bases are TGTGCTAGTGGTTTCGAGCCTCGACAGCCCCAGCATTTT.